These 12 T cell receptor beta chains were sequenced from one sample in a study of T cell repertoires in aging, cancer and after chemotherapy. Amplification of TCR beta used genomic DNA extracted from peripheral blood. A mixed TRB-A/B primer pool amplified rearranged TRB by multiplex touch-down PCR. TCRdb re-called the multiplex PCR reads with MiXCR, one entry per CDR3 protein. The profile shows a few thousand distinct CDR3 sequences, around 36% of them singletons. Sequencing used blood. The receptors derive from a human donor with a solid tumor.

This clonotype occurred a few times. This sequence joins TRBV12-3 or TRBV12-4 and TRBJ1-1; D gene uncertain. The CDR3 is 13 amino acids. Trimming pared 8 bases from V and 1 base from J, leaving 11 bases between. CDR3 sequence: CASQRQENTEAFF. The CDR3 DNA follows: TGTGCCAGCCAGAGACAAGAGAACACTGAAGCTTTCTTT.

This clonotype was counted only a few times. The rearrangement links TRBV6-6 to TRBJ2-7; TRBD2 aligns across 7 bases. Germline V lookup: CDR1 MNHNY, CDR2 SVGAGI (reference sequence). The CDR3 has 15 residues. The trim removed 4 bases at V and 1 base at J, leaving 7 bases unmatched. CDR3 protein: CASSSEASGSYEQYF. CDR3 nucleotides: TGTGCCAGCAGTTCGGAGGCTAGCGGTTCCTACGAGCAGTACTTC.

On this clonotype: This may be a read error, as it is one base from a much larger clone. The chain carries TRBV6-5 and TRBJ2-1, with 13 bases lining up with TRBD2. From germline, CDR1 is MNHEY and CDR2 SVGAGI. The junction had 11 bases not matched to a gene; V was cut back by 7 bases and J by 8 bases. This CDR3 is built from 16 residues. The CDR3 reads CASNPKGLAGNDEQFF. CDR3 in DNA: TGTGCCAGCAACCCCAAGGGACTAGCGGGAAACGATGAGCAGTTCTTC.

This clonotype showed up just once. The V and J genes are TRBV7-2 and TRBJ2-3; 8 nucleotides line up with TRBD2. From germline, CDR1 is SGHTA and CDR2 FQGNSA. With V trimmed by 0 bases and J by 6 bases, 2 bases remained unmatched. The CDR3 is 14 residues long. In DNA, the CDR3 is TGTGCCAGCAGCTTAGCGCGGGAGGCCGATACGCAGTATTTT. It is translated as CASSLAREADTQYF.

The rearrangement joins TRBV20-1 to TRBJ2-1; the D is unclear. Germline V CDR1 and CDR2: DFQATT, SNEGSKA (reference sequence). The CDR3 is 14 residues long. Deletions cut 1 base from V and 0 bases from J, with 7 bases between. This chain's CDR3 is CSARADSSYNEQFF. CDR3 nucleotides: TGCAGTGCTAGAGCTGATAGCTCCTACAATGAGCAGTTCTTC.

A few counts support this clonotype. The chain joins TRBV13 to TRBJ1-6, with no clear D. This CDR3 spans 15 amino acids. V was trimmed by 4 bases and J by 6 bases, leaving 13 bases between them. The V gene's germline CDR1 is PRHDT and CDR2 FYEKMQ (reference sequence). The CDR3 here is CASSSDDISNSPLHF. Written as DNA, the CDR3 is TGTGCCAGCAGCTCGGATGACATATCTAATTCACCCCTCCACTTT. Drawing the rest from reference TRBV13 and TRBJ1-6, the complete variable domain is AAGVIQSPRHLIKEKRETATLKCYPIPRHDTVYWYQQGPGQDPQFLISFYEKMQSDKGSIPDRFSAQQFSDYHSELNMSSLELGDSALYFCASSSDDISNSPLHFGNGTRLTVT.

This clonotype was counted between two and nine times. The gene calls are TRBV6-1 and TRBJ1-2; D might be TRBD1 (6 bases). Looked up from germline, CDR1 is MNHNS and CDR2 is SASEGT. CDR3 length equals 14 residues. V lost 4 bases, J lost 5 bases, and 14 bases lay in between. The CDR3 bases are TGTGCCAGCAGTGGCAGAACAGGGTCTTATGGCTACACCTTC. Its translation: CASSGRTGSYGYTF.

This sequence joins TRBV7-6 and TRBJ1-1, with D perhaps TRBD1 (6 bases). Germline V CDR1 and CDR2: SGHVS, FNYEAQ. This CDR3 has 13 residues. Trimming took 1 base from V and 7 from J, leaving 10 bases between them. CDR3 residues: CASSLGGPDEAFF. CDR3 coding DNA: TGTGCCAGCAGCTTAGGGGGGCCAGATGAAGCTTTCTTT.

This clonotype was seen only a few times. CDR3 region: CASSSSGSSAAGELFF. The DNA for the CDR3 is TGTGCCAGCAGCTCCTCAGGGTCATCGGCCGCCGGGGAGCTGTTTTTT. The chain is built from TRBV7-2 and TRBJ2-2; tentative D call: TRBD1 (5 bases). The CDR3 runs 16 residues. V lost 4 bases and J lost 6, with 18 bases in between. In germline, CDR1 is SGHTA, CDR2 FQGNSA. Variable domain in full (rest from reference TRBV7-2 and TRBJ2-2): GAGVSQSPSNKVTEKGKDVELRCDPISGHTALYWYRQSLGQGLEFLIYFQGNSAPDKSGLPSDRFSAERTGGSVSTLTIQRTQQEDSAVYLCASSSSGSSAAGELFFGEGSRLTVL.

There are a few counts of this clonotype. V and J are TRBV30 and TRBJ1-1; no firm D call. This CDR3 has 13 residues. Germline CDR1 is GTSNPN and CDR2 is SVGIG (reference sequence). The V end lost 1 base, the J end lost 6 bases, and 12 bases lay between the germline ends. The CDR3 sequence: CAWSAGLSAEAFF. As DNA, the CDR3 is TGTGCCTGGAGTGCGGGCTTGTCGGCTGAAGCTTTCTTT.

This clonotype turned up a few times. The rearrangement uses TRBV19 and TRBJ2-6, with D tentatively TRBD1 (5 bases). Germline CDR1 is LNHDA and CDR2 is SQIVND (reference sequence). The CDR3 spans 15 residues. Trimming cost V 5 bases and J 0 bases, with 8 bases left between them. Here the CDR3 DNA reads TGTGCCAGTAGTTCCGACAGCTCTGGGGCCAACGTCCTGACTTTC. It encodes CASSSDSSGANVLTF.

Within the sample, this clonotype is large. The CDR3 here is CAWRDSYYEQYF. CDR3 DNA: TGTGCCTGGCGGGACAGCTACTACGAGCAGTACTTC. The rearrangement links TRBV30 to TRBJ2-7; 7 nucleotides align to TRBD1. The ends lost 5 bases at V and 3 bases at J; junction bases unmatched: 4. Germline CDR1 and CDR2: GTSNPN and SVGIG (reference sequence). The CDR3 has 12 residues.